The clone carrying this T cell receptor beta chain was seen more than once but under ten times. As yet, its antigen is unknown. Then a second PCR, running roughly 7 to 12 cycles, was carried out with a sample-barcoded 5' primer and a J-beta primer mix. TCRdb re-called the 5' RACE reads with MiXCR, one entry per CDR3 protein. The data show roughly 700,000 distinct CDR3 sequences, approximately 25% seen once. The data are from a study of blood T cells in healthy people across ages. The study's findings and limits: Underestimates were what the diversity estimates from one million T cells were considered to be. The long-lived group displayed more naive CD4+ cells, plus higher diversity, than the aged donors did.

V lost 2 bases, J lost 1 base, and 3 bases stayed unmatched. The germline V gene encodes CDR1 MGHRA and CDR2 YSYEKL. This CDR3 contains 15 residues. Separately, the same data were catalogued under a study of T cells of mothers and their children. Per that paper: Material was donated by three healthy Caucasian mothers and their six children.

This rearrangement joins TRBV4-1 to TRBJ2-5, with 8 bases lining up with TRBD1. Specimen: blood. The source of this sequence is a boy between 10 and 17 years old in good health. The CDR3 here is CASSQLQGGQETQYF. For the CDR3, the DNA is TGCGCCAGCAGCCAATTACAGGGGGGCCAAGAGACCCAGTACTTC.